This T cell receptor (beta chain) was identified during a study of blood T cell repertoires in COVID-19. Germline V gives CDR1 SGHVS, CDR2 FQNEAQ. The V end lost 6 bases, the J end lost 4 bases, and 12 bases lay between the germline ends. The CDR3 covers 13 residues. Some clones are missing from TCRdb's copy, which holds only in-frame ones; the method was immunoSEQ multiplex PCR. The repertoire holds over 130,000 clones, with about four fifths as singletons. The sequenced sample was peripheral blood. The receptor's source is a human donor in a cohort sampled during active COVID-19. The gene calls are TRBV7-8 and TRBJ1-1; no firm D call. CDR3 sequence: CASRLSTTTEAFF. The CDR3 bases are TGTGCCAGCAGACTATCCACAACCACTGAAGCTTTCTTT.